Listed below are T cell receptor beta chains from one sample, sequenced in a study of shared clonotypes between healthy human individuals. The protocol was immunoSEQ multiplex PCR, while the TCRdb copy is restricted to in-frame clones and leaves out a portion. Among around 1,900,000 clones listed, 85% to 95% were seen once. The specimen was naive CD8+ T cells from PBMCs. The receptors originated from a man between 18 and 35 years old in good health. Some clones in this sample may be carry-over from other donors' samples. CDR3s include the opening cysteine and the closing phenylalanine or tryptophan. Each record gives: V gene, clone size, D gene, J gene, CDR3 DNA, CDR3 protein. A D gene is named only where the DNA matches it firmly. The size entry is marked missing in some rows and otherwise reads once, few, many or a size class.

TRBV5-1,NA,NA,TRBJ2-7,TGCGCCAGCAGCTCCCCCTTTCGAGCCCCCTACGAGCAGTACTTC,CASSSPFRAPYEQYF
TRBV11-3,once,NA,TRBJ2-1,TGTGCCAGCAGCCCCTGGGGAGCCGAAAGCAATGAGCAGTTCTTC,CASSPWGAESNEQFF
TRBV6-5,NA,NA,TRBJ2-1,TGTGCCAGCAGTTCCCGACTGGAGACCTATGAGCAGTTCTTC,CASSSRLETYEQFF
TRBV4-3,NA,NA,TRBJ1-2,TGCGCCAGCAGCCGCAGCGTTCAGACAGCCCCTTATGGCTACACCTTC,CASSRSVQTAPYGYTF
TRBV21-1,NA,NA,TRBJ2-7,TGTGCCAGCAGCCCCCCCGGGACAGGGGCCTACGAGCAGTACTTC,CASSPPGTGAYEQYF
TRBV10-2,NA,NA,TRBJ1-1,TGCGCCAGCAGTGAGTGGGTCCGCACTGAAGCTTTCTTT,CASSEWVRTEAFF
TRBV6-5,NA,NA,TRBJ2-2,TGTGCCAGCAGAAACCCAGCGGGTTACACCGGGGAGCTGTTTTTT,CASRNPAGYTGELFF
TRBV19,few,NA,TRBJ2-1,TGTGCCAGTAGTTTCAGGGAACTGGACAGCGTGGGATACGGTCATGAGCAGTTCTTC,CASSFRELDSVGYGHEQFF
TRBV25-1,few,NA,TRBJ1-1,TGTGCCAGCGTACGGGGTATTGAAGCTTTCTTT,CASVRGIEAFF
TRBV5-1,NA,NA,TRBJ2-1,TGCGCCAGCAGCCCGGCCGGGGGCAATGAGCAGTTCTTC,CASSPAGGNEQFF
TRBV9,once,NA,TRBJ2-7,TGTGCCAGCAGCCCCAGTGGTAGGAACCCCGAGCAGTACTTC,CASSPSGRNPEQYF
TRBV6-1,NA,NA,TRBJ1-4,TGTGCCAGCACCTGGACAGCGCATAATGAAAAACTGTTTTTT,CASTWTAHNEKLFF
TRBV4-1,NA,NA,TRBJ2-2,TGCGCCAGCAGCGCCGGGACGAACACCGGGGAGCTGTTTTTT,CASSAGTNTGELFF
TRBV12-5,NA,NA,TRBJ2-1,TGTGCTAGTGGTTTGTCGGGGGATGAGCAGTTCTTC,CASGLSGDEQFF
TRBV5-1,NA,NA,TRBJ2-5,TGCGCCAGCAGCCCAGAAGGGGGGCACGGCGAGACCCAGTACTTC,CASSPEGGHGETQYF
TRBV27,NA,NA,TRBJ2-3,TGTGCCAGCAGTTCCCTTTTAGCAGATACGCAGTATTTT,CASSSLLADTQYF
TRBV27,NA,TRBD2,TRBJ2-7,TGTGCCAGCAGCCGACTAGCGGGAGACTCCTACGAGCAGTACTTC,CASSRLAGDSYEQYF
TRBV29-1,NA,TRBD2,TRBJ2-7,TGCAGCGTTGAAGTAGGACTAGCGGGAGATTACGAGCAGTACTTC,CSVEVGLAGDYEQYF
TRBV29-1,NA,NA,TRBJ2-2,TGCAGCGTACCGGGGCGAGCCACCGGGGAGCTGTTTTTT,CSVPGRATGELFF
TRBV27,few,NA,TRBJ2-3,TGTGCCAGCAGTTTACGGGCCACAGATACGCAGTATTTT,CASSLRATDTQYF
TRBV28,NA,TRBD1,TRBJ2-7,TGTGCCAGCAGTCCCCGGCAGGGGGCCTACGAGCAGTACTTC,CASSPRQGAYEQYF
TRBV27,NA,NA,TRBJ2-1,TGTGCCAGCAGTTTAGACCAGACCGCCTACAATGAGCAGTTCTTC,CASSLDQTAYNEQFF
TRBV30,NA,NA,TRBJ1-6,TGTGCCTGGAGTGGGGGGTTGGACCTCCACTTT,CAWSGGLDLHF
TRBV9,NA,NA,TRBJ2-2,TGTGCCAGCAGCGTAGATGGCAGGGTGGGCACCGGGGAGCTGTTTTTT,CASSVDGRVGTGELFF
TRBV27,NA,NA,TRBJ1-1,TGTGCCAGCAGTCTGGGACTGTGGGGGTCCAACACTGAAGCTTTCTTT,CASSLGLWGSNTEAFF
TRBV7-3,NA,TRBD1,TRBJ2-2,TGTGCCAGCAGCTGGGACAGGGTGCCCACCGGGGAGCTGTTTTTT,CASSWDRVPTGELFF
TRBV27,once,TRBD2,TRBJ2-1,TGTGCCAGCAGTTCGCCGTCGAGCGGGAGGCGTTACAATGAGCAGTTCTTC,CASSSPSSGRRYNEQFF
TRBV7-9,NA,NA,TRBJ1-4,TGTGCCAGCAGCTTGAGACAGGAGGATGAAAAACTGTTTTTT,CASSLRQEDEKLFF
TRBV2,NA,TRBD1,TRBJ2-7,TGTGCCAGCAGCAGCCGAATGGGACAGGGGGCCTACGAGCAGTACTTC,CASSSRMGQGAYEQYF
TRBV28,NA,NA,TRBJ2-5,TGTGCCAGCAGTTTATGGGGGGGTCAGGAGACCCAGTACTTC,CASSLWGGQETQYF
TRBV6-5,NA,TRBD1,TRBJ2-1,TGTGCCAGCAGTTACCGGGGACAGATGTACAATGAGCAGTTCTTC,CASSYRGQMYNEQFF
TRBV7-9,NA,NA,TRBJ2-3,TGTGCCAGCAGGGGACGGGTTAGCACAGATACGCAGTATTTT,CASRGRVSTDTQYF